Shown below are 20 T cell receptor beta chains from a single sample sequenced in a study of blood T cell repertoires in COVID-19. Profiled with immunoSEQ multiplex PCR; TCRdb holds only in-frame clones, not every one. The repertoire consists of tens of thousands of clones, with around 83% occurring once and the leading ten covering roughly 6.3%. Sequences were obtained from peripheral blood. The source is a human donor in a cohort sampled during active COVID-19.

The chain recombines TRBV27 with TRBJ2-1; 10 bases align to TRBD1. CDR3 length: 15 amino acids. Germline values: CDR1 MNHEY, CDR2 SMNVEV (reference sequence). V gave up 5 bases and J gave up 12 bases; unmatched junction bases: 13. CDR3 region: CASSLDRGRQGWQFF. The CDR3, as DNA: TGTGCCAGCAGTCTTGACAGGGGGCGCCAAGGATGGCAGTTCTTC.

The chain has TRBV11-2 and TRBJ1-6; 7 bases map to TRBD1. This CDR3 is 15 amino acids long. With 5 bases clipped from V and 7 bases from J, the junction kept 8 bases outside the gene matches. The germline V gene encodes CDR1 SGHAT and CDR2 FQNNGV. DNA of the CDR3: TGTGCCAGCAGCAAAAGACAGGGTGAGAATTCACCCCTCCACTTT. It specifies CASSKRQGENSPLHF.

The table lists this clone with a count of one. The chain has TRBV2 and TRBJ2-1; D possibly corresponds to TRBD1 (6 bases). The CDR3 loop spans 14 amino acids. Germline CDR1 and CDR2: SNHLY and FYNNEI. Trimming shortened V by 3 bases and J by 5 bases, and 11 bases separated the two germline ends. CDR3 sequence reads: CASSEGTPHNEQFF. CDR3 nucleotide sequence: TGTGCCAGCAGTGAGGGGACACCTCACAATGAGCAGTTCTTC.

The CDR3 here is CASSSSTAGPWYF. The CDR3 nucleotides are TGTGCCAGCAGCTCAAGTACGGCAGGTCCCTGGTATTTT. The chain carries TRBV7-3 and TRBJ2-3, with D unresolved. Trimming pared 4 bases from V and 14 bases from J, leaving 19 bases between. Germline V gene data show CDR1 as SGHTA and CDR2 as FQGTGA. The CDR3 is made up of 13 amino acids.

The V and J genes are TRBV6-5 and TRBJ1-1; perhaps TRBD1 as D (5 bases). V lost 6 bases and J lost 1, with 12 bases in between. The CDR3 loop spans 14 amino acids. CDR1 is MNHEY and CDR2 is SVGAGI in the germline V gene. Written as DNA, the CDR3 is TGTGCCAGCAGACTTCACACAGGGAACACTGAAGCTTTCTTT. It specifies CASRLHTGNTEAFF.

The chain uses TRBV5-1 and TRBJ1-2, with 9 bases lining up with TRBD1. The junction had 10 bases not matched to a gene; V was cut back by 3 bases and J by 7 bases. The germline V gene has CDR1 SGHRS and CDR2 YFSETQ. This CDR3 comprises 15 residues. The DNA of the CDR3 is TGCGCCAGCAGCTCCAGCGACAGGGGGGGCTTTGGCTACACCTTC. This gives the protein CASSSSDRGGFGYTF. The full variable domain, its missing parts supplied by reference TRBV5-1 and TRBJ1-2, is KAGVTQTPRYLIKTRGQQVTLSCSPISGHRSVSWYQQTPGQGLQFLFEYFSETQRNKGNFPGRFSGRQFSNSRSEMNVSTLELGDSALYLCASSSSDRGGFGYTFGSGTRLTVV.

V gene TRBV10-3 combines with J gene TRBJ2-1, with 8 positions matching TRBD2. This CDR3 has 16 amino acids. The ends lost 11 bases at V and 6 bases at J; junction bases unmatched: 18. Germline V gene data show CDR1 as ENHRY and CDR2 as SYGVKD. The CDR3 sequence is CAPTGVAGRTLNEQFF. In DNA, the CDR3 is TGTGCCCCAACAGGAGTAGCGGGGAGAACCCTCAATGAGCAGTTCTTC.

The gene calls are TRBV7-8 and TRBJ1-1; TRBD1 aligns across 8 bases. The length of the CDR3 is 14 residues. The junction had 4 bases not matched to a gene; V was cut back by 1 base and J by 6 bases. Germline CDR1 SGHVS, CDR2 FQNEAQ. The CDR3 loop reads CASSLVDRGSEAFF. CDR3 nucleotide sequence: TGTGCCAGCAGCTTAGTCGACAGGGGTTCTGAAGCTTTCTTT.

The chain employs TRBV3-1 (or the pseudogene TRBV3-2) and TRBJ1-1, with TRBD1 identical over 10 bases. The CDR3 has 13 amino acids. Germline-derived CDR1 and CDR2 are LGHDT and YNNKEL (reference sequence). The trim removed 2 bases at V and 8 bases at J, leaving 2 bases unmatched. The chain's CDR3 is CASSQTDRGEAFF. In nucleotides, the CDR3 is TGTGCCAGCAGCCAAACGGACAGGGGGGAAGCTTTCTTT.

The chain carries TRBV19 and TRBJ1-1; D possibly corresponds to TRBD1 (5 bases). V was cut by 4 bases and J by 6 bases, with 15 bases left in between. Germline CDR1 is LNHDA and CDR2 is SQIVND (reference sequence). The CDR3 is 14 residues long. The CDR3 DNA is TGTGCCAGTAGTACTTCAGGGACGGGGGCTGAAGCTTTCTTT. This translates into CASSTSGTGAEAFF.

The rearrangement uses TRBV5-8 and TRBJ1-5; D is uncertain. V dropped 0 bases and J dropped 2 bases, with 12 bases sitting between them. This CDR3 comprises 16 residues. Germline values: CDR1 SGHTS, CDR2 YDEGEE. This chain's CDR3 is CASSLVGSVGNQPQHF. In DNA form, the CDR3 reads TGTGCCAGCAGCTTGGTCGGTTCCGTCGGCAATCAGCCCCAGCATTTT.

A few counts support this clone. The chain has TRBV6-1 and TRBJ1-2; 7 bases match TRBD1. Germline V gene sequence: CDR1 MNHNS, CDR2 SASEGT. CDR3 length: 16 amino acids. V lost 4 bases to trimming and J lost 4 bases; unmatched junction nucleotides: 12. Here the CDR3 DNA reads TGTGCCAGCAGTGCCAGGACAGGAACTCCGACCTATGGCTACACCTTC. Residues: CASSARTGTPTYGYTF.

The rearrangement joins TRBV7-9 to TRBJ2-7; 7 bases line up with TRBD2. CDR3 size: 14 residues. Unmatched junction bases numbered 1, after V lost 1 base and J lost 1 base. The germline V gene encodes CDR1 SEHNR and CDR2 FQNEAQ (reference sequence). The CDR3 is CASSLGTSSYEQYF. In nucleotides, the CDR3 is TGTGCCAGCAGCTTAGGGACTAGTTCCTACGAGCAGTACTTC.

V usage is TRBV3-1 (or the pseudogene TRBV3-2) and J usage is TRBJ2-5; 8 bases line up with TRBD1. This CDR3 is 15 amino acids long. Germline V CDR1 and CDR2: LGHDT, YNNKEL (reference sequence). The V and J ends lost 4 bases and 5 bases, in that order; junction bases with no gene match: 9. As DNA, the CDR3 is TGTGCCAGCAGCCTAGGACAGGGCGTCGGCGAGACCCAGTACTTC. Amino acid sequence: CASSLGQGVGETQYF.

This chain joins TRBV5-6 and TRBJ1-2, with a weak D call TRBD1 (6 bases). CDR3 length: 16 amino acids. CDR1 and CDR2 from the germline V gene are SGHDT and YYEEEE. The germline V and J ends were trimmed by 0 bases and 2 bases, with 14 bases remaining between them. CDR3 coding DNA: TGTGCCAGCAGCTTGGCCATGTGGACAGCGAACTATGGCTACACCTTC. Amino acid sequence: CASSLAMWTANYGYTF. The entire variable domain, with the rest obtained from reference TRBV5-6 and TRBJ1-2, is as follows: DAGVTQSPTHLIKTRGQQVTLRCSPKSGHDTVSWYQQALGQGPQFIFQYYEEEERQRGNFPDRFSGHQFPNYSSELNVNALLLGDSALYLCASSLAMWTANYGYTFGSGTRLTVV.

This clone has only a few counts. The CDR3 region has the DNA TGTGCCAGCAGTCCCCGGGACAGGGGTTACGAGCAGTACTTC. Its protein product is CASSPRDRGYEQYF. This rearrangement joins TRBV7-9 to TRBJ2-7; 10 nucleotides align to TRBD1. Germline CDR1 reads SEHNR; CDR2 reads FQNEAQ (reference sequence). This CDR3 has 14 residues. The J segment lost 4 bases and the V segment lost 6 bases, leaving 6 bases of the junction unmatched. The whole variable domain, remainder taken from reference TRBV7-9 and TRBJ2-7, is DTGVSQNPRHKITKRGQNVTFRCDPISEHNRLYWYRQTLGQGPEFLTYFQNEAQLEKSRLLSDRFSAERPKGSFSTLEIQRTEQGDSAMYLCASSPRDRGYEQYFGPGTRLTVT.

The DNA of the CDR3 is TGCGCCAGCAGCTTGGCCGGGATGGTAAACCAAGAGACCCAGTACTTC. Translation: CASSLAGMVNQETQYF. This chain joins TRBV5-1 and TRBJ2-5; TRBD2 is a possible D gene (5 bases). Germline V gene data show CDR1 as SGHRS and CDR2 as YFSETQ. Trimming removed 0 bases from V and 0 bases from J, with 12 bases in between. The CDR3 covers 16 residues.

The chain links TRBV5-1 to TRBJ1-2; 9 bases map to TRBD1. The V gene end was trimmed by 3 bases and the J gene end by 4 bases; junction bases not matched to a gene: 4. Germline V CDR1 and CDR2: SGHRS, YFSETQ. This CDR3 has 14 residues. CDR3 DNA: TGCGCCAGCAGCTCCGGGACAGGGAGCTATGGCTACACCTTC. This translates into CASSSGTGSYGYTF.

The chain employs TRBV19 and TRBJ1-1, with a possible D match to TRBD1 (6 bases). Trimming removed 6 bases at V and 0 bases at J, with 11 bases between. Germline values: CDR1 LNHDA, CDR2 SQIVND (reference sequence). This CDR3 comprises 14 residues. CDR3: CASRRGQMNTEAFF. Here the CDR3 DNA reads TGTGCCAGTAGAAGAGGACAGATGAACACTGAAGCTTTCTTT.

V gene TRBV7-3 combines with J gene TRBJ2-1; 14 bases fit TRBD2. This CDR3 is 18 amino acids long. The germline CDR1 and CDR2 sequences are SGHTA and FQGTGA. J was trimmed by 7 bases and V by 0 bases; bases with no gene match: 8. The CDR3 DNA is TGTGCCAGCAGCTTAACGGGGGGACTAGCGGGAGTGGGGAATGAGCAGTTCTTC. Residues: CASSLTGGLAGVGNEQFF. The full variable domain, completed using reference TRBV7-3 and TRBJ2-1, is GAGVSQTPSNKVTEKGKYVELRCDPISGHTALYWYRQSLGQGPEFLIYFQGTGAADDSGLPNDRFFAVRPEGSVSTLKIQRTERGDSAVYLCASSLTGGLAGVGNEQFFGPGTRLTVL.